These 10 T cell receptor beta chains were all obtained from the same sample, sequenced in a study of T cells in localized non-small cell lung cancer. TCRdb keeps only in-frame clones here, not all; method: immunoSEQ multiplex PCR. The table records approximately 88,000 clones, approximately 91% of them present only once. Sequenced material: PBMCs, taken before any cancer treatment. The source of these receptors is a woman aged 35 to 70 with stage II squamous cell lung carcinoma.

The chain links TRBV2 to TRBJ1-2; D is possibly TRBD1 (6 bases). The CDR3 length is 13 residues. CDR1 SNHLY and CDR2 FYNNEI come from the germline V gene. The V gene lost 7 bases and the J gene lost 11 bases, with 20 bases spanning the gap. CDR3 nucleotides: TGTGCCAGCAAGGTCAGTGCGGGGACACCGTACACCTTC. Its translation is CASKVSAGTPYTF.

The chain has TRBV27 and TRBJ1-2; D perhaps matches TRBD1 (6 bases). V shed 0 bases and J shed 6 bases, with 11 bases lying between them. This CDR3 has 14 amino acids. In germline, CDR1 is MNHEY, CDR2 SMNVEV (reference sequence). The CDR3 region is CASSLSPGVDGYTF. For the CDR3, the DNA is TGTGCCAGCAGTTTATCTCCAGGGGTTGATGGCTACACCTTC.

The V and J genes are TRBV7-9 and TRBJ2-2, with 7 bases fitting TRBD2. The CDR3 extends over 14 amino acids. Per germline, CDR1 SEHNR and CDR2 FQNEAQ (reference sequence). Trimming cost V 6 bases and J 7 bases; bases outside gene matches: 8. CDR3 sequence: CASSGGAGDGELFF. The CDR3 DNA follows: TGTGCCAGCAGTGGAGGTGCGGGGGACGGGGAGCTGTTTTTT.

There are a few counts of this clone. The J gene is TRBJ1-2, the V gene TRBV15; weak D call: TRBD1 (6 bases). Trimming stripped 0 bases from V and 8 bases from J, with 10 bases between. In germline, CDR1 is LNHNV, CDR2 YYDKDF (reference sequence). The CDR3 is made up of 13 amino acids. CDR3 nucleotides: TGTGCCACCAGCAGAGATTTGGGGGGCGGCTACACCTTC. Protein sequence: CATSRDLGGGYTF.

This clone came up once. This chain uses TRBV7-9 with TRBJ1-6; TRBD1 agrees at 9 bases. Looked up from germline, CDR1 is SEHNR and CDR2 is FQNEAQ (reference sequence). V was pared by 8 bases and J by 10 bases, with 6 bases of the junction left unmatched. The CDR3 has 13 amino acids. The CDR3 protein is CASGDRAVSPLHF. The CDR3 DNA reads TGTGCCAGCGGGGACAGGGCCGTGTCACCCCTCCACTTT.

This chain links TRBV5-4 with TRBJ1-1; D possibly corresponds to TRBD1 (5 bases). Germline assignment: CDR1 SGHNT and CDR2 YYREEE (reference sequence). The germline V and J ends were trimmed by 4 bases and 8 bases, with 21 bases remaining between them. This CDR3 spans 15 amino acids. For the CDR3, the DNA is TGTGCCAGCAGCCAAGATCGGGGCGTGAACAACGAAGCTTTCTTT. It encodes CASSQDRGVNNEAFF. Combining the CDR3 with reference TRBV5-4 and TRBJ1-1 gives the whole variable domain ETGVTQSPTHLIKTRGQQVTLRCSSQSGHNTVSWYQQALGQGPQFIFQYYREEENGRGNFPPRFSGLQFPNYSSELNVNALELDDSALYLCASSQDRGVNNEAFFGQGTRLTVV.

CDR3 sequence: CASSPQGQGNTEAFF. The CDR3 DNA follows: TGTGCCAGCAGCCCTCAGGGGCAGGGGAACACTGAAGCTTTCTTT. V gene TRBV7-9 combines with J gene TRBJ1-1, with D possibly TRBD1 on 6 matching bases. CDR1 is SEHNR, CDR2 FQNEAQ, per germline (reference sequence). V lost 5 bases, J lost 1 base, and 14 bases lay in between. The CDR3 sequence is 15 residues long.

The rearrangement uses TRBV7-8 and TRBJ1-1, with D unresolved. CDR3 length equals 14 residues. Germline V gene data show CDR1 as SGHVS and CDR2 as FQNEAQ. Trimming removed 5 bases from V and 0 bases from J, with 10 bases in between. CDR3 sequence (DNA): TGTGCCAGCAGCCGGAAAGGTTTGAACACTGAAGCTTTCTTT. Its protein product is CASSRKGLNTEAFF.

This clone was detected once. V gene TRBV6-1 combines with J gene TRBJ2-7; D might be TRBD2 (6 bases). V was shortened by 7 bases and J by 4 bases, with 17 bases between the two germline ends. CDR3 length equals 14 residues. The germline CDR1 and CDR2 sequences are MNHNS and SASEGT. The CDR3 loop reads CASIFGGSTYEQYF. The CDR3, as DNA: TGTGCCAGCATTTTTGGGGGGAGTACGTACGAGCAGTACTTC.

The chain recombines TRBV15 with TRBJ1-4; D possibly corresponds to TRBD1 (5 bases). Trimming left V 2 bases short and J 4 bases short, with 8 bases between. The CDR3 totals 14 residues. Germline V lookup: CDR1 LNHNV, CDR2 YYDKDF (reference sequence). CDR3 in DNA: TGTGCCACCAGCAGACCTGACAGTAATGAAAAACTGTTTTTT. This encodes CATSRPDSNEKLFF. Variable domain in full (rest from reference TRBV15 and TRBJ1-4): DAMVIQNPRYQVTQFGKPVTLSCSQTLNHNVMYWYQQKSSQAPKLLFHYYDKDFNNEADTPDNFQSRRPNTSFCFLDIRSPGLGDTAMYLCATSRPDSNEKLFFGSGTQLSVL.